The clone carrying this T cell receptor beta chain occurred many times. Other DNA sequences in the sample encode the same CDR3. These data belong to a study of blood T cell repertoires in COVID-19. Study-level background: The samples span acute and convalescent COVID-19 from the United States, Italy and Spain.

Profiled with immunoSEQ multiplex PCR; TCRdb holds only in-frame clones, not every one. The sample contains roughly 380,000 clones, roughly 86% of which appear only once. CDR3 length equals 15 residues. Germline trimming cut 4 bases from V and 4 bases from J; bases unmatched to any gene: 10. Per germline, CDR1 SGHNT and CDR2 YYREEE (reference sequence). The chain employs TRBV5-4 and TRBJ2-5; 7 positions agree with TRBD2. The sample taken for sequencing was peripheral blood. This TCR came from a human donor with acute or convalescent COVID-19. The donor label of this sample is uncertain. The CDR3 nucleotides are TGTGCCAGCAGCAGCGGAGAGCGGGACCTAGAGACCCAGTACTTC. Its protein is CASSSGERDLETQYF.